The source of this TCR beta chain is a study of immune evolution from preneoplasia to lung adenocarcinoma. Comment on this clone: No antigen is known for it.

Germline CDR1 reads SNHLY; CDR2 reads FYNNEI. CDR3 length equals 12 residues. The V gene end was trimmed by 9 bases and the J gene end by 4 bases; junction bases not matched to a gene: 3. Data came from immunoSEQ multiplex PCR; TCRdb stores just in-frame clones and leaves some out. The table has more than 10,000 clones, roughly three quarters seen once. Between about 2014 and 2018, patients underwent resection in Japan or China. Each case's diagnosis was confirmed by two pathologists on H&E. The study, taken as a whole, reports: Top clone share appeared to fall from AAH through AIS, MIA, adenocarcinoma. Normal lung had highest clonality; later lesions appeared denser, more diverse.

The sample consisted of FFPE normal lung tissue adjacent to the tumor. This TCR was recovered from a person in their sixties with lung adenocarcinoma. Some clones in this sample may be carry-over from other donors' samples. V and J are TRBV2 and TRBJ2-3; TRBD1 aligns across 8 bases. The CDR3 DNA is TGTGCCAGTCAGGGGGCTGCAGATACGCAGTATTTT. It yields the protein CASQGAADTQYF.